These T cell receptor beta chains were read from a single sample in a study of T cell repertoires in cytomegalovirus infection. These receptors have no identified antigens. TCRdb itself ran the reads through MiXCR, one entry per CDR3 protein. Altogether around 770,000 distinct CDR3 sequences are present, just under 30% being singletons, with the ten largest covering about an eighth. This material consisted of cultured CD8+ T cells from PBMCs, taken from culture after CMV antigen stimulation. Receptors were obtained from a human donor in good health (CMV status not recorded). Some clones in this sample may be carry-over from other donors' samples. CDR3s include the opening cysteine and the closing phenylalanine or tryptophan. D genes are given only for firm matches. Some rows have no size entry. The others give once, few or many, or a class for an expanded clone.

J	D	V	size	CDR3	DNA
TRBJ1-3	.	TRBV19	few	CASSILGGSSGNTIYF	TGTGCCAGTAGTATACTGGGGGGATCCTCTGGAAACACCATATATTTT
TRBJ2-5	.	TRBV6-2/TRBV6-3	.	CASSYSASRGHHSETQYF	TGTGCCAGCAGTTACTCTGCTAGCAGGGGCCATCACTCGGAGACCCAGTACTTC
TRBJ1-2	TRBD1	TRBV2	.	CASSYAGTANHGYTF	TGTGCCAGCAGTTATGCCGGGACAGCTAATCATGGCTACACCTTC
TRBJ1-5	.	TRBV4-1	few	CASSHDSDSNQPQHF	TGCGCCAGCAGCCATGACAGCGATAGCAATCAGCCCCAGCATTTT
TRBJ1-1	.	TRBV4-3	.	CASSQYVNTEAFF	TGCGCCAGCAGCCAGTATGTGAACACTGAAGCTTTCTTT
TRBJ1-1	.	TRBV10-3	.	CAINQGSYTEAFF	TGTGCCATCAACCAGGGATCGTACACTGAAGCTTTCTTT
TRBJ2-1	.	TRBV28	many	CASSYRDKVYNEQFF	TGTGCCAGCAGTTACCGGGACAAGGTTTACAATGAGCAGTTCTTC
TRBJ2-1	.	TRBV19	.	CASSIRLGAYNEQFF	TGTGCCAGTAGTATAAGACTAGGAGCCTACAATGAGCAGTTCTTC
TRBJ1-1	.	TRBV6-8	few	CASSLWDGLEAFF	TGTGCCAGCAGTTTATGGGACGGACTGGAAGCTTTCTTT
TRBJ2-1	.	TRBV12-3/TRBV12-4	.	CASSLTAGAGNEQFF	TGTGCCAGCAGTTTAACGGCGGGGGCAGGCAATGAGCAGTTCTTC
TRBJ2-5	.	TRBV14	few	CASSQDQSEADLGETQYF	TGTGCCAGCAGCCAAGATCAGAGTGAGGCCGACTTAGGGGAGACCCAGTACTTC
TRBJ2-6	.	TRBV6-1	.	CASSERGYSGANVLTF	TGTGCCAGCAGTGAAAGGGGTTACTCTGGGGCCAACGTCCTGACTTTC
TRBJ1-2	.	TRBV10-3	.	CAISAETGWSYGYTF	TGTGCCATCAGTGCCGAGACAGGTTGGAGCTATGGCTACACCTTC
TRBJ2-7	.	TRBV12-3/TRBV12-4	.	CASSLSPTREQYF	TGTGCCAGCAGTTTAAGTCCGACGCGGGAGCAGTACTTC
TRBJ2-5	TRBD2	TRBV12-3/TRBV12-4	.	CASSLVLAGVLDQETQYF	TGTGCCAGCAGTTTAGTCCTAGCGGGGGTCTTAGATCAAGAGACCCAGTACTTC